Listed below are T cell receptor beta chains from one sample, sequenced in a study of CD8+CD57+ T cells in acquired aplastic anemia. MiXCR, applied by TCRdb to the reads, yields one record per CDR3 protein. The table has hundreds of thousands of distinct CDR3 sequences, under 80% seen once. The material sequenced was sorted CD4+, CD8+, or CD8+CD57+ T cells (not recorded which) from PBMCs. The receptors shown here come from a human donor in good health, serving as a control. CDR3s include the opening cysteine and the closing phenylalanine or tryptophan. Fields, in order: clone size, CDR3 length, J gene, V gene, D gene, CDR3 DNA, CDR3 protein. The D gene is left open where the match is weak. Size tells how often a clone was seen (once, few, many) or the class of an expanded clone, and some rows leave it out.

clone size: many
CDR3 length: 14
J gene: TRBJ2-7
V gene: TRBV6-5
D gene: .
CDR3 DNA: TGTGCCAGCAGTTACGACAGGATGGCTCACGAGCAGTACTTC
CDR3 protein: CASSYDRMAHEQYF

clone size: once
CDR3 length: 11
J gene: TRBJ2-7
V gene: TRBV2
D gene: TRBD1
CDR3 DNA: TGTGCCAGCAGGGGACAGGACGAGCAGTACTTC
CDR3 protein: CASRGQDEQYF

clone size: many
CDR3 length: 15
J gene: TRBJ2-1
V gene: TRBV7-2
D gene: TRBD2
CDR3 DNA: TGTGCCAGCAGCTTAACCCAGCGGGGGACGGATGAGCAGTTCTTC
CDR3 protein: CASSLTQRGTDEQFF

clone size: .
CDR3 length: 12
J gene: TRBJ1-6
V gene: TRBV20-1
D gene: .
CDR3 DNA: TGCAGTGCCCGAGGGCATCATGCTCCCCTCCACTTT
CDR3 protein: CSARGHHAPLHF

clone size: many
CDR3 length: 15
J gene: TRBJ2-7
V gene: TRBV12-5
D gene: TRBD1
CDR3 DNA: TGTGCTAGTGGTTTACCGGGACAGGGGGGCTACGAGCAGTACTTC
CDR3 protein: CASGLPGQGGYEQYF

clone size: .
CDR3 length: 12
J gene: TRBJ2-5
V gene: TRBV20-1
D gene: .
CDR3 DNA: TGCAGTGCTAGACGGGGGAAAGAGACCCAGTACTTC
CDR3 protein: CSARRGKETQYF

clone size: many
CDR3 length: 16
J gene: TRBJ2-1
V gene: TRBV11-2
D gene: TRBD2
CDR3 DNA: TGTGCCAGCAGCAAATACGGGGGGGCCAGCTACAATGAGCAGTTCTTC
CDR3 protein: CASSKYGGASYNEQFF

clone size: many
CDR3 length: 12
J gene: TRBJ2-5
V gene: TRBV19
D gene: .
CDR3 DNA: TGTGCCAGTAGTATGGGAGAAGAGACCCAGTACTTC
CDR3 protein: CASSMGEETQYF

clone size: .
CDR3 length: 15
J gene: TRBJ1-6
V gene: TRBV5-1
D gene: .
CDR3 DNA: TGCGCCAGCAGGGCGATCCAAAACTATAATTCACCCCTCCACTTT
CDR3 protein: CASRAIQNYNSPLHF

clone size: .
CDR3 length: 16
J gene: TRBJ1-4
V gene: TRBV5-1
D gene: .
CDR3 DNA: TGTGCCAGCAGCCCCCGAGAGCACACCTACAATGAAAAACTGTTTTTT
CDR3 protein: CASSPREHTYNEKLFF